This note documents a single TCR beta chain sequence. This sample was included in a study of Graves' ophthalmopathy and Graves' hyperthyroidism. Study information: No ophthalmopathy within 18 months of follow-up signified stable hyperthyroidism.

Germline V gene data show CDR1 as DFQATT and CDR2 as SNEGSKA (reference sequence). The CDR3 runs to 12 residues. V trimming: 6 bases; J trimming: 5 bases; junction bases outside the gene matches: 5. The sequenced template was RNA, covering the TCR beta CDR3 region. RT-PCR in the first round used HTBI primers; a second-round multiplex PCR followed. TCRdb redid the calling of the multiplex PCR reads with MiXCR, one entry per CDR3 protein. The data show about 550,000 distinct CDR3 sequences, 35% to 40% seen once. The sequencing sample was made of peripheral blood or thyroid tissue (not recorded which). This chain uses TRBV20-1 with TRBJ2-5, with 8 nucleotides matching TRBD1. This TCR was sampled from an adult man with Graves' hyperthyroidism. CDR3 protein: CSAAGGGETQYF. CDR3 sequence (DNA): TGCAGTGCGGCAGGGGGCGGCGAGACCCAGTACTTC.